This TCR beta chain emerged from a study of T cells in women clearing cervical HPV infection. On this clone: Sequencing ends 3 residues short of the CDR3 end; the germline J gene provides the rest.

The CDR3 runs 12 residues. With V trimmed by 8 bases and J by 8 bases, 5 bases remained unmatched. Germline assignment: CDR1 WNHNN and CDR2 SYGVQD (reference sequence). Clones were read by immunoSEQ multiplex PCR, and TCRdb kept only the in-frame ones, dropping some. In all, the sample yields 20,000 to 25,000 clones. The sample comprised blood buffy coat. This TCR was sampled from a woman between 18 and 70 years old with a cervical HPV16 infection that either progressed to CIN3+ or cleared (not recorded which). The chain couples TRBV10-1 to TRBJ2-4, with 8 bases lining up with TRBD1. The CDR3 sequence: CASPGQEDIQYF. Partial CDR3 DNA: TGCGCCAGCCCGGGACAGGAAGACATT.